This TCR beta chain is from a study of control samples from healthy donors and cancer patients. Libraries were prepared by immunoSEQ multiplex PCR; TCRdb keeps only in-frame clonotypes and omits some of them. The sample has approximately 94,000 clones; more than 85% are singletons. V lost 6 bases to trimming and J lost 6 bases; unmatched junction nucleotides: 7. Germline values: CDR1 MNHEY, CDR2 SMNVEV (reference sequence). The CDR3 runs 13 residues. The V call is TRBV27, the J call TRBJ1-1, with TRBD1 matching over 7 bases. This TCR was recovered from a woman in her 50s in good health. The specimen was blood. The CDR3, as DNA: TGTGCCAGCAGATATCAGGGGGTGGCTGAAGCTTTCTTT. Amino acids: CASRYQGVAEAFF.